These T cell receptor beta chains were read from a single sample in a study of blood T cells in healthy people across ages. One entry per CDR3 protein results from TCRdb running MiXCR on the 5' RACE reads. The sample yields 650,000 to 700,000 distinct CDR3 sequences, over 40% seen once. Sequences were obtained from blood. The origin of the receptors is a woman of 80 years or more in good health. Both conserved end residues are part of each CDR3. Fields, in order: J gene, D gene, V gene, clone size, CDR3 DNA, CDR3 protein. A D gene is named only where the DNA matches it firmly. Clone sizes are given selectively: once, few, many, or a class where the clone is expanded.

j_gene: TRBJ1-5; d_gene: TRBD1; v_gene: TRBV20-1; abundance: once; CDR3nt: TGCAGTGCTACTGATTTCGGACAGGCGGGCAATCAGCCCCAGCATTTT; CDR3aa: CSATDFGQAGNQPQHF
j_gene: TRBJ2-1; d_gene: TRBD2; v_gene: TRBV9; abundance: NA; CDR3nt: TGTGCCAGCAGCGTCACTAGCGGGAACTACAATGAGCAGTTCTTC; CDR3aa: CASSVTSGNYNEQFF
j_gene: TRBJ2-5; d_gene: NA; v_gene: TRBV5-1; abundance: many; CDR3nt: TGCGCCAGCAGCTCTCACGGAACACAAGAGACCCAGTACTTC; CDR3aa: CASSSHGTQETQYF
j_gene: TRBJ2-7; d_gene: NA; v_gene: TRBV9; abundance: many; CDR3nt: TGTGCCAGCAGCGTTCAGGTGGGGACCTCCTACGAGCAGTACTTC; CDR3aa: CASSVQVGTSYEQYF
j_gene: TRBJ2-3; d_gene: NA; v_gene: TRBV12-3/TRBV12-4; abundance: many; CDR3nt: TGTGCCAGCGGGGGGAGCACAGATACGCAGTATTTT; CDR3aa: CASGGSTDTQYF
j_gene: TRBJ1-5; d_gene: TRBD1; v_gene: TRBV28; abundance: NA; CDR3nt: TGTGCCAGCTTCAAAGAGGGGGCTAGGCAGCCCCAGCATTTT; CDR3aa: CASFKEGARQPQHF
j_gene: TRBJ2-1; d_gene: TRBD1; v_gene: TRBV15; abundance: NA; CDR3nt: TGTGCCACCAGCAGAGATCCAGGGGGCATTGAGCAGTTCTTC; CDR3aa: CATSRDPGGIEQFF
j_gene: TRBJ2-1; d_gene: TRBD2; v_gene: TRBV7-9; abundance: NA; CDR3nt: TGTGCCAGCAGCCTGCGACTAGCGGGGGAAGAGGATGAGCAGTTCTTC; CDR3aa: CASSLRLAGEEDEQFF
j_gene: TRBJ2-7; d_gene: TRBD2; v_gene: TRBV7-9; abundance: NA; CDR3nt: TGTGCCAGCAGCTCACCCGGGACTAAAGGCGATGAGCAGTACTTC; CDR3aa: CASSSPGTKGDEQYF
j_gene: TRBJ2-5; d_gene: TRBD2; v_gene: TRBV5-1; abundance: NA; CDR3nt: TGCGCCAGCCGACCCGGGACTAGTTACAATGAGCAGTACTTC; CDR3aa: CASRPGTSYNEQYF
j_gene: TRBJ1-6; d_gene: NA; v_gene: TRBV7-2; abundance: NA; CDR3nt: TGTGCCAGCAGATTGGGACGTACTAATTCACCCCTCCACTTT; CDR3aa: CASRLGRTNSPLHF
j_gene: TRBJ2-1; d_gene: NA; v_gene: TRBV5-1; abundance: NA; CDR3nt: TGCGCCAGCATCCTAGGGGGGACCCCCCTAGATGAGCAGTTCTTC; CDR3aa: CASILGGTPLDEQFF
j_gene: TRBJ2-3; d_gene: TRBD2; v_gene: TRBV7-2; abundance: many; CDR3nt: TGTGCCAGCAGCGCGGGAGCGCCACCAGATACGCAGTATTTT; CDR3aa: CASSAGAPPDTQYF
j_gene: TRBJ2-4; d_gene: TRBD1; v_gene: TRBV6-6; abundance: NA; CDR3nt: TGTGCCAGCAGACCCCCCGGGACAGGTTTGGTTCAGTACTTC; CDR3aa: CASRPPGTGLVQYF
j_gene: TRBJ2-2; d_gene: NA; v_gene: TRBV7-2; abundance: NA; CDR3nt: TGTGCCAGCAGTCAGCGGCAGGGGATCACCGGGGAGCTGTTTTTT; CDR3aa: CASSQRQGITGELFF
j_gene: TRBJ2-7; d_gene: NA; v_gene: TRBV12-3/TRBV12-4; abundance: NA; CDR3nt: TGTGCCAGCAGTTTCCGACAAAACGGGCAGTACTTC; CDR3aa: CASSFRQNGQYF
j_gene: TRBJ1-4; d_gene: TRBD1; v_gene: TRBV20-1; abundance: NA; CDR3nt: TGCAGTGCAAAACAGGGGCCTAATGAAAAACTGTTTTTT; CDR3aa: CSAKQGPNEKLFF
j_gene: TRBJ2-3; d_gene: NA; v_gene: TRBV12-3/TRBV12-4; abundance: NA; CDR3nt: TGTGCCATCCATCTGAGAGGGAGTTCAGATACGCAGTATTTT; CDR3aa: CAIHLRGSSDTQYF
j_gene: TRBJ2-7; d_gene: NA; v_gene: TRBV7-9; abundance: NA; CDR3nt: TGTGCCAGCAGCCCCCAGGGCGTAACGGGCGAGCAGTACTTC; CDR3aa: CASSPQGVTGEQYF
j_gene: TRBJ1-5; d_gene: TRBD1; v_gene: TRBV12-3/TRBV12-4; abundance: NA; CDR3nt: TGTGCCAGCATTGGGGGACAGAACAATCAGCCCCAGCATTTT; CDR3aa: CASIGGQNNQPQHF
j_gene: TRBJ1-2; d_gene: TRBD1; v_gene: TRBV12-3/TRBV12-4; abundance: many; CDR3nt: TGTGCCAGCAGTTCCCGACAGGGATACTATGGCTACACCTTC; CDR3aa: CASSSRQGYYGYTF
j_gene: TRBJ2-7; d_gene: TRBD1; v_gene: TRBV5-1; abundance: NA; CDR3nt: TGCGCCAGCAGCTTGGAGGTCGGTAGGGGGACAGGGGCCTACGAGCAGTACTTC; CDR3aa: CASSLEVGRGTGAYEQYF
j_gene: TRBJ1-2; d_gene: NA; v_gene: TRBV30; abundance: NA; CDR3nt: TGTGCCTGGAAGCACTATGGGGACCTCTATGGCTACACCTTC; CDR3aa: CAWKHYGDLYGYTF
j_gene: TRBJ1-1; d_gene: NA; v_gene: TRBV2; abundance: NA; CDR3nt: TGTGCCAGCCCGAAGGGGAATCAGACGAACACTGAAGCTTTCTTT; CDR3aa: CASPKGNQTNTEAFF
j_gene: TRBJ2-5; d_gene: TRBD2; v_gene: TRBV24-1; abundance: NA; CDR3nt: TGTGCCACCAGTGATGTGAGTAGCGGGAGTTTTGAGCAATACTTC; CDR3aa: CATSDVSSGSFEQYF
j_gene: TRBJ2-4; d_gene: NA; v_gene: TRBV5-1; abundance: once; CDR3nt: TGCGCCAGCAGCTCCGGCCAACAGGGTCAACCGTACTTC; CDR3aa: CASSSGQQGQPYF
j_gene: TRBJ1-2; d_gene: NA; v_gene: TRBV6-6; abundance: NA; CDR3nt: TGTGCCAGCAGTTACTTGGGGCAGGATGGCTACACCTTC; CDR3aa: CASSYLGQDGYTF
j_gene: TRBJ2-7; d_gene: NA; v_gene: TRBV10-3; abundance: many; CDR3nt: TGTGCCATCAGTGCGCGAGACACTAGTTACGAGCAGTACTTC; CDR3aa: CAISARDTSYEQYF
j_gene: TRBJ2-7; d_gene: NA; v_gene: TRBV20-1; abundance: once; CDR3nt: TGCAGTGCGCAGGGACTCGGTAACTACGAGCAGTACTTC; CDR3aa: CSAQGLGNYEQYF
j_gene: TRBJ2-1; d_gene: TRBD2; v_gene: TRBV27; abundance: NA; CDR3nt: TGTGCCAGCAGTCCAAGGACTAGCGGTTTGGACAGCTCCTACAATGAGCAGTTCTTC; CDR3aa: CASSPRTSGLDSSYNEQFF
j_gene: TRBJ2-3; d_gene: NA; v_gene: TRBV28; abundance: many; CDR3nt: TGTGCCAGCAGTCCCCGAGGGGGAACGAAGAGGACGCAGTATTTT; CDR3aa: CASSPRGGTKRTQYF
j_gene: TRBJ1-2; d_gene: NA; v_gene: TRBV20-1; abundance: once; CDR3nt: TGCAGTGCTAGGGCTTCCGGGACCGACGCGTACTATGGCTACACCTTC; CDR3aa: CSARASGTDAYYGYTF
j_gene: TRBJ2-3; d_gene: NA; v_gene: TRBV5-1; abundance: NA; CDR3nt: TGCGCCAGCAGCTCAGGACAGTCAGATACGCAGTATTTT; CDR3aa: CASSSGQSDTQYF
j_gene: TRBJ2-7; d_gene: NA; v_gene: TRBV4-3; abundance: few; CDR3nt: TGCGCCAGCAGCCAAGTAGTCGACAGCTCCTACGAGCAGTACTTC; CDR3aa: CASSQVVDSSYEQYF
j_gene: TRBJ1-5; d_gene: NA; v_gene: TRBV5-5; abundance: NA; CDR3nt: TGTGCCAGCAGCATGCTTGCGGGGAATGGCAATCGGCCCCAGCATTTT; CDR3aa: CASSMLAGNGNRPQHF
j_gene: TRBJ2-3; d_gene: NA; v_gene: TRBV20-1; abundance: NA; CDR3nt: TGCAGGACCGGGGACACAGCTAGCACAGATACGCAGTATTTT; CDR3aa: CRTGDTASTDTQYF
j_gene: TRBJ2-1; d_gene: NA; v_gene: TRBV9; abundance: many; CDR3nt: TGTGCCAGCAGCGTAGCTGCAGGGCAGTACAATGAGCAGTTCTTC; CDR3aa: CASSVAAGQYNEQFF
j_gene: TRBJ1-2; d_gene: TRBD1; v_gene: TRBV7-3; abundance: NA; CDR3nt: TGTGCCAGCAGCTTAAGCACAGGGACAGATCCCGGGGGCTATGGCTACACCTTC; CDR3aa: CASSLSTGTDPGGYGYTF
j_gene: TRBJ1-6; d_gene: TRBD1; v_gene: TRBV9; abundance: NA; CDR3nt: TGTGCCAGCAGGACAGGGGAAGATAATTCACCCCTCCACTTT; CDR3aa: CASRTGEDNSPLHF
j_gene: TRBJ2-1; d_gene: TRBD2; v_gene: TRBV3-1; abundance: NA; CDR3nt: TGTGCCAGCAGCCTACGCGGGAGGGCCTATGGTAATGAGCAGTTCTTC; CDR3aa: CASSLRGRAYGNEQFF
j_gene: TRBJ1-6; d_gene: NA; v_gene: TRBV10-3; abundance: NA; CDR3nt: TGTGCCATCAGTGAGCCGCCAGGGTCGGAGGAATATAATTCACCCCTCCACTTT; CDR3aa: CAISEPPGSEEYNSPLHF
j_gene: TRBJ2-5; d_gene: NA; v_gene: TRBV9; abundance: NA; CDR3nt: TGTGCCAGCAGCGTATACGGGTCGGAGACCCAGTACTTC; CDR3aa: CASSVYGSETQYF
j_gene: TRBJ2-3; d_gene: NA; v_gene: TRBV20-1; abundance: few; CDR3nt: TGCAGTGCTGGGGGAATAGGAGATACGCAGTATTTT; CDR3aa: CSAGGIGDTQYF
j_gene: TRBJ2-5; d_gene: TRBD2; v_gene: TRBV5-1; abundance: NA; CDR3nt: TGCGCCAGCAGCTTGTTACTGGGGGGGGAGACCCAGTACTTC; CDR3aa: CASSLLLGGETQYF
j_gene: TRBJ2-1; d_gene: NA; v_gene: TRBV11-2; abundance: many; CDR3nt: TGTGCCAGCTTTAGAGGGGGGTCCTACAATGAGCAGTTCTTC; CDR3aa: CASFRGGSYNEQFF
j_gene: TRBJ2-3; d_gene: TRBD1; v_gene: TRBV20-1; abundance: NA; CDR3nt: TGCAGTGCGGCGCTCGGGACAGGGCAGGATACGCAGTATTTT; CDR3aa: CSAALGTGQDTQYF
j_gene: TRBJ2-3; d_gene: NA; v_gene: TRBV7-2; abundance: NA; CDR3nt: TGTGCCGGCAGCTTAGCCCCCTACACAGATACGCAGTATTTT; CDR3aa: CAGSLAPYTDTQYF
j_gene: TRBJ1-6; d_gene: TRBD1; v_gene: TRBV7-8; abundance: NA; CDR3nt: TGTGCCAGCAGCTCCGATAGGGGACAGGGGACTCGGTCGTCACCCCTCCACTTT; CDR3aa: CASSSDRGQGTRSSPLHF
j_gene: TRBJ2-3; d_gene: TRBD2; v_gene: TRBV11-3; abundance: NA; CDR3nt: TGTGCCAGCAGCATCGCCAGCGGGGGGGCCGCAGATACGCAGTATTTT; CDR3aa: CASSIASGGAADTQYF
j_gene: TRBJ2-5; d_gene: NA; v_gene: TRBV25-1; abundance: many; CDR3nt: TGTGCCAGCAGTGAACAAGAGGGGAAAGAGACCCAGTACTTC; CDR3aa: CASSEQEGKETQYF
j_gene: TRBJ1-2; d_gene: NA; v_gene: TRBV6-6; abundance: NA; CDR3nt: TGTGCCAGCAGGAAGGGGCAGGGAGAGAATGGCTACACCTTC; CDR3aa: CASRKGQGENGYTF
j_gene: TRBJ1-2; d_gene: TRBD1; v_gene: TRBV6-6; abundance: NA; CDR3nt: TGTGCCTGCGGTACAGGGGCAGGCACCTTC; CDR3aa: CACGTGAGTF
j_gene: TRBJ1-2; d_gene: NA; v_gene: TRBV9; abundance: NA; CDR3nt: TGTGCCAGCAGCGTAGAGGGGAAAACTCTTTATGGCTACACCTTC; CDR3aa: CASSVEGKTLYGYTF
j_gene: TRBJ1-3; d_gene: NA; v_gene: TRBV20-1; abundance: NA; CDR3nt: TGCAGTGCTAGACCCCCGGGACGGTCTGGAAACACCATATATTTT; CDR3aa: CSARPPGRSGNTIYF
j_gene: TRBJ2-4; d_gene: NA; v_gene: TRBV19; abundance: many; CDR3nt: TGTGCCAGTAGTCCCCGTCGGGTGGACATTCAGTACTTC; CDR3aa: CASSPRRVDIQYF